The entry that follows covers one TCR beta chain sequence. What it binds is unknown. These data belong to a study of spatial heterogeneity in lung cancer. The overall study: Where present, follow-up PBMC were sequenced a median of roughly two years after resection.

TCRdb reanalysed the 5' RACE reads using MiXCR and keeps one entry per CDR3 protein. The sample records approximately 18,000 distinct CDR3 sequences, about 20% being singletons. The time point: blood at routine non-recurrence follow-up after resection. In each case, whole RNA from tumor, nontumor lung or frozen PBMC was sequenced unsorted. The V gene's germline CDR1 is KGHSH and CDR2 LQKENI. CDR3 length equals 15 residues. Trimming took 5 bases from V and 1 from J, leaving 12 bases between them. Overall study results and limits: Resection saw ubiquitous expanded tumor TCRs appear in blood more than follow-up did.

The source material was PBMCs, sampled at follow-up. The chain employs TRBV18 and TRBJ1-5, with a possible D match to TRBD1 (6 bases). This receptor was taken from a male donor with early-stage non-small cell lung cancer. CDR3 DNA sequence: TGTGCCAGCTCAGCACAGGGTAACAGCAATCAGCCCCAGCATTTT. It codes for CASSAQGNSNQPQHF.